This T cell receptor (beta chain) came from a study of blood T cell repertoires in COVID-19. Across the study: Specimens from acute and convalescent COVID-19 originated in the United States, Italy and Spain. PBMCs, B-cell-depleted T cells, or T cells were the source of the cDNA or gDNA that made up the material.

Profiled with immunoSEQ multiplex PCR; TCRdb holds only in-frame clones, not every one. The sample has 100,000 or so clones, roughly 84% seen once. The V and J ends lost 6 bases and 4 bases respectively, with 7 bases between them. The CDR3 loop spans 12 amino acids. This rearrangement joins TRBV12-3 or TRBV12-4 to TRBJ1-3; D call uncertain. The receptor was derived from an older woman with acute or convalescent COVID-19. Sequenced sample: peripheral blood. The CDR3 here is CASSPPGNTIYF. CDR3 sequence (DNA): TGTGCCAGCAGCCCTCCGGGAAACACCATATATTTT.